The 21 T cell receptor beta chains listed next were all sequenced from one sample in a study of T cell responses to AZD1222 COVID-19 vaccine. TCRdb keeps only in-frame clones here, not all; method: immunoSEQ multiplex PCR. The sample lists 70,000 to 95,000 clones, nearly 90% occurring once. Specimen: peripheral blood, collected on day 0 of MenACWY control vaccination. The receptor set was obtained from an adult in good health.

This chain links TRBV3-1 (or the pseudogene TRBV3-2) with TRBJ2-2; no firm D call. Looked up from germline, CDR1 is LGHDT and CDR2 is YNNKEL (reference sequence). V was clipped by 4 bases and J by 3 bases, with 24 bases between them. The length of the CDR3 is 19 residues. The CDR3 DNA reads as TGTGCCAGCAGCCTCCCTTTCGTCCTTAGGCCTCCGGACACCGGGGAGCTGTTTTTT. As protein: CASSLPFVLRPPDTGELFF.

The chain recombines TRBV4-3 with TRBJ1-6, with no clear D. The ends were cut back, 0 bases at V and 6 bases at J, with 15 bases in the middle. Germline values: CDR1 LGHNA, CDR2 YSLEER. The CDR3 contains 17 residues. CDR3 amino acids: CASSQDWADLSNSPLHF. The CDR3, as DNA: TGCGCCAGCAGCCAAGATTGGGCAGATCTAAGTAATTCACCCCTCCACTTT.

CDR3 protein: CASSFPGTGATDTQYF. CDR3 DNA: TGTGCCAGCAGCTTCCCCGGGACAGGGGCCACAGATACGCAGTATTTT. This chain links TRBV5-5 with TRBJ2-3; 10 nucleotides align to TRBD1. Unmatched junction bases numbered 5, after V lost 2 bases and J lost 2 bases. CDR1 and CDR2 (germline): SGHKS, YYEKEE (reference sequence). This CDR3 is built from 16 residues.

The CDR3 DNA follows: TGTGCCAGCAGCTCCGACCTCAGGCCCTCTGGAAACACCATATATTTT. This encodes CASSSDLRPSGNTIYF. The chain recombines TRBV7-9 with TRBJ1-3; no definite D call. Trimming pared 4 bases from V and 0 bases from J, leaving 13 bases between. CDR3 length: 16 residues. The germline CDR1 and CDR2 sequences are SEHNR and FQNEAQ (reference sequence).

This chain joins TRBV6-1 and TRBJ1-1, with D hard to call. Trimming took off 4 bases at V and 7 bases at J, with 7 bases between the two ends. The CDR3 loop spans 11 amino acids. Per the germline V gene, CDR1 is MNHNS and CDR2 is SASEGT. The CDR3 loop reads CASSGAFEAFF. The CDR3 coding sequence is TGTGCCAGCAGTGGAGCCTTTGAAGCTTTCTTT.

Written as DNA, the CDR3 is TGTGCCAGCAGCCCTGGACAGGTCTCTGGAAACACCATATATTTT. This encodes CASSPGQVSGNTIYF. This sequence joins TRBV5-4 and TRBJ1-3; the match to TRBD1 covers 7 bases. Per germline, CDR1 SGHNT and CDR2 YYREEE (reference sequence). The CDR3 covers 15 residues. Losses at the gene ends were 4 bases for V and 0 bases for J; bases not matched to a gene: 4.

This clone was observed a single time. The chain links TRBV15 to TRBJ2-7; 9 bases agree with TRBD2. Trimming cost V 1 base and J 4 bases; bases outside gene matches: 8. Germline V gene lookup returns CDR1 LNHNV and CDR2 YYDKDF (reference sequence). The CDR3 consists of 16 residues. CDR3 sequence: CATSRGPTSGVYEQYF. DNA of the CDR3: TGTGCCACCAGCAGAGGCCCGACTAGCGGAGTTTACGAGCAGTACTTC.

This clone has more than one count but fewer than ten. At the DNA level, this CDR3 is encoded by other sequences in the same sample as well. The chain combines TRBV9 with TRBJ1-4, with a possible D match to TRBD1 (6 bases). In germline, CDR1 is SGDLS, CDR2 YYNGEE. Trimming left V 0 bases short and J 4 bases short, with 7 bases between. This CDR3 contains 14 residues. The CDR3 reads CASSVGTVNEKLFF. Here the CDR3 DNA reads TGTGCCAGCAGCGTAGGGACAGTTAATGAAAAACTGTTTTTT.

V and J are TRBV5-6 and TRBJ2-7, with D possibly matching TRBD2 (7 bases). Germline-derived CDR1 and CDR2 are SGHDT and YYEEEE. The V and J ends lost 1 base and 3 bases respectively, with 17 bases between them. CDR3 length equals 16 residues. CDR3 in DNA: TGTGCCAGCAGCTTGCTGCCGCGGGGGCGGGACTACGAGCAGTACTTC. This sequence encodes CASSLLPRGRDYEQYF.

This clone occurred many times. This chain links TRBV10-1 with TRBJ1-1; D is ambiguous. The CDR3 totals 13 residues. CDR1 and CDR2 from the germline V gene are WNHNN and SYGVQD (reference sequence). Deletions cut 6 bases from V and 4 bases from J, with 12 bases between. The CDR3 bases are TGCGCCAGCAGCTCGATCTCAGGCACTGAAGCTTTCTTT. Protein product: CASSSISGTEAFF.

The chain links TRBV5-1 to TRBJ1-2, with D perhaps TRBD1 (5 bases). This CDR3 has 20 amino acids. Germline lookup yields CDR1 SGHRS and CDR2 YFSETQ. The V gene lost 1 base and the J gene lost 4 bases, with 29 bases spanning the gap. The CDR3: CASSLSTDQGTLGRLYGYTF. CDR3 nucleotide sequence: TGCGCCAGCAGCTTGTCAACTGACCAAGGGACTCTGGGACGGCTCTATGGCTACACCTTC.

The V gene is TRBV20-1, the J gene TRBJ1-6, with D uncertain. The CDR3 is 13 amino acids. The V and J ends lost 3 bases and 8 bases respectively, with 11 bases between them. Germline V lookup: CDR1 DFQATT, CDR2 SNEGSKA (reference sequence). As DNA, the CDR3 is TGCAGTGCTAGTAAAGGGATAGATTCACCCCTCCACTTT. Its protein is CSASKGIDSPLHF.

The chain joins TRBV14 to TRBJ1-3; D unresolved. V shed 0 bases and J shed 4 bases, with 7 bases lying between them. This CDR3 is built from 14 residues. Germline V lookup: CDR1 SGHDN, CDR2 FVKESK. The CDR3 DNA reads as TGTGCCAGCAGCCAAGAGAGGAGGGGAAACACCATATATTTT. Its translation is CASSQERRGNTIYF.

The V and J genes are TRBV28 and TRBJ1-1; TRBD1 aligns across 7 bases. This CDR3 has 16 residues. Looked up from germline, CDR1 is MDHEN and CDR2 is SYDVKM. The V gene end was trimmed by 6 bases and the J gene end by 1 base; junction bases not matched to a gene: 11. The CDR3 DNA sequence: TGTGCCAGCAGCCGGGCAGGGGGGATCTCGAACACTGAAGCTTTCTTT. Its protein product is CASSRAGGISNTEAFF.

This chain links TRBV6-5 with TRBJ1-1; a possible D gene is TRBD1 (6 bases). This CDR3 is built from 14 residues. Germline CDR1 is MNHEY and CDR2 is SVGAGI. V lost 1 base to trimming and J lost 1 base, with 7 bases between them. The CDR3 protein is CASSYLTGNTEAFF. CDR3 nucleotide sequence: TGTGCCAGCAGTTACTTGACAGGGAACACTGAAGCTTTCTTT.

The CDR3 region is CASSLDGTGSNYGYTF. The CDR3 nucleotides read TGTGCCAGCAGCTTAGATGGGACAGGGAGCAACTATGGCTACACCTTC. The chain has TRBV7-2 and TRBJ1-2, with 9 bases fitting TRBD1. This CDR3 is 16 amino acids long. The germline V gene encodes CDR1 SGHTA and CDR2 FQGNSA. J was trimmed by 2 bases and V by 1 base; bases with no gene match: 5.

The J gene is TRBJ2-1, the V gene TRBV19; D tentatively reads TRBD1 or TRBD2 (6 bases each). This CDR3 comprises 12 residues. Germline-derived CDR1 and CDR2 are LNHDA and SQIVND (reference sequence). V was pared by 5 bases and J by 9 bases, with 11 bases between. The CDR3 sequence: CASSRGLGEQFF. CDR3 bases: TGTGCCAGTAGTCGGGGGCTTGGTGAGCAGTTCTTC.

The chain employs TRBV19 and TRBJ2-1; tentative D call: TRBD2 (6 bases). Germline CDR1 is LNHDA and CDR2 is SQIVND (reference sequence). The CDR3 spans 13 residues. V dropped 0 bases and J dropped 12 bases, with 12 bases sitting between them. The CDR3 bases are TGTGCCAGTAGTATAGAAGCGGGTCTTGGGCAGTTCTTC. Translation gives CASSIEAGLGQFF.

This chain connects TRBV7-8 to TRBJ1-5; 9 nucleotides match TRBD1. CDR1 is SGHVS, CDR2 FQNEAQ, per germline. J gave up 7 bases and V 5 bases, and 9 bases lay outside the gene matches. CDR3 length: 15 amino acids. CDR3 sequence: CASSPSRQGGQPQHF. In DNA, the CDR3 is TGTGCCAGCAGCCCGAGCCGACAGGGGGGACAGCCCCAGCATTTT.

The chain uses TRBV5-4 and TRBJ2-5; D may match TRBD1 or TRBD2 (5 bases each). This CDR3 contains 14 residues. The V end was cut by 1 base, the J end by 5 bases, with 12 bases between. Germline CDR1 and CDR2: SGHNT and YYREEE (reference sequence). CDR3 DNA sequence: TGTGCCAGCAGCTTGTTAGAGGGGCGGGAGACCCAGTACTTC. This translates into CASSLLEGRETQYF.

V is TRBV30 and J is TRBJ2-3, with D unclear. Germline CDR1 and CDR2: GTSNPN and SVGIG (reference sequence). V shed 1 base and J shed 5 bases, with 4 bases lying between them. The CDR3 runs 11 residues. DNA for the CDR3: TGTGCCTGGAGTGGGGGAGATACGCAGTATTTT. As protein: CAWSGGDTQYF.